The 27 T cell receptor beta chains below all came from one sample that was sequenced in a study of technical replicates of blood from several donors. TCRdb keeps only in-frame clones here, not all; method: immunoSEQ multiplex PCR. The sample contains about 85,000 clones, roughly 94% of which appear only once. The sample was T cells isolated from PBMCs. These receptors were collected from a human donor in good health.

V is TRBV7-9 and J is TRBJ2-2, with D unclear. Germline V lookup: CDR1 SEHNR, CDR2 FQNEAQ (reference sequence). The CDR3 is made up of 17 amino acids. The germline V and J ends were trimmed by 1 base and 0 bases, with 12 bases remaining between them. The CDR3 DNA reads as TGTGCCAGCAGCTTAGACCGCGATGTCGCGAACACCGGGGAGCTGTTTTTT. Protein sequence: CASSLDRDVANTGELFF.

This chain joins TRBV30 and TRBJ2-7; perhaps TRBD1 as D (7 bases). This CDR3 region has 15 residues. Trimming left V 0 bases short and J 2 bases short, with 14 bases between. Germline V gives CDR1 GTSNPN, CDR2 SVGIG (reference sequence). Here the CDR3 reads CAWSVRGTVAYEQYF. The CDR3 DNA follows: TGTGCCTGGAGTGTACGGGGGACAGTCGCCTACGAGCAGTACTTC.

The chain joins TRBV7-9 to TRBJ1-4, with TRBD1 as a possible D gene (5 bases). The CDR3 totals 14 residues. The germline gives CDR1 SEHNR, CDR2 FQNEAQ (reference sequence). V shed 5 bases and J shed 8 bases, with 15 bases lying between them. The CDR3 region has the DNA TGTGCCAGCAGCCATGACAGCTACAGGGAAAAACTGTTTTTT. Translation gives CASSHDSYREKLFF. The complete variable domain, with remaining parts taken from reference TRBV7-9 and TRBJ1-4, reads DTGVSQNPRHKITKRGQNVTFRCDPISEHNRLYWYRQTLGQGPEFLTYFQNEAQLEKSRLLSDRFSAERPKGSFSTLEIQRTEQGDSAMYLCASSHDSYREKLFFGSGTQLSVL.

The chain couples TRBV27 to TRBJ2-5, with 8 bases lining up with TRBD2. Per germline, CDR1 MNHEY and CDR2 SMNVEV (reference sequence). The CDR3 totals 16 residues. V was clipped by 2 bases and J by 1 base; unmatched bases: 6. CDR3 residues: CASSLSSGAIQETQYF. The CDR3 nucleotides read TGTGCCAGCAGTTTAAGTAGCGGGGCAATCCAAGAGACCCAGTACTTC.

The CDR3 DNA sequence: TGTGCCAGCAGAACTACAGGGAACTATGGCTACACCTTC. This translates into CASRTTGNYGYTF. The chain recombines TRBV6-5 with TRBJ1-2, with D perhaps matching TRBD1 (6 bases). Trimming stripped 6 bases from V and 2 bases from J, with 10 bases between. This CDR3 has 13 amino acids. Germline CDR1 MNHEY, CDR2 SVGAGI.

The chain links TRBV10-3 to TRBJ1-4, with TRBD1 matching over 9 bases. Germline lookup yields CDR1 ENHRY and CDR2 SYGVKD. This CDR3 region has 14 residues. Germline trimming cut 6 bases from V and 5 bases from J; bases unmatched to any gene: 4. The CDR3, as DNA: TGTGCCATCAGCGCCACAGGGGGCAATGAAAAACTGTTTTTT. Translation gives CAISATGGNEKLFF.

This chain links TRBV5-5 with TRBJ2-7; TRBD1 aligns across 7 bases. This CDR3 is 14 amino acids long. With 0 bases clipped from V and 4 bases from J, the junction kept 4 bases outside the gene matches. CDR1 is SGHKS, CDR2 YYEKEE, per germline (reference sequence). The CDR3 protein is CASSLVQGVYEQYF. The CDR3 nucleotides read TGTGCCAGCAGCTTGGTTCAGGGGGTTTACGAGCAGTACTTC.

This chain connects TRBV18 to TRBJ1-1; TRBD1 might be the D (6 bases). The germline CDR1 and CDR2 sequences are KGHSH and LQKENI. The CDR3 has 14 amino acids. V dropped 6 bases and J dropped 0 bases, with 11 bases sitting between them. The CDR3: CASSETGMNTEAFF. In DNA, the CDR3 is TGTGCCAGCTCGGAGACAGGTATGAACACTGAAGCTTTCTTT.

The rearrangement joins TRBV5-6 to TRBJ2-3, with 8 bases matching TRBD2. Germline CDR1 is SGHDT and CDR2 is YYEEEE. The CDR3 runs 15 residues. V trimming: 2 bases; J trimming: 6 bases; junction bases outside the gene matches: 8. DNA of the CDR3: TGTGCCAGCAGCTTCGGAGCGGGGGTACGGGATACGCAGTATTTT. Residues: CASSFGAGVRDTQYF.

About this clone: One end of the junction does not line up with germline, which may come from a read error. The chain uses TRBV27 and TRBJ2-2; 9 bases are a match to TRBD1. This CDR3 region has 15 residues. The germline V gene has CDR1 MNHEY and CDR2 SMNVEV (reference sequence). Here the CDR3 reads CASSGQGMNTGELFF. CDR3 DNA sequence: TGTGCCAGCAGTGGACAGGGGATGAACACCGGGGAGCTATTTTTT.

This chain uses TRBV18 with TRBJ1-1, with D perhaps TRBD1 (6 bases). The CDR3 runs 13 residues. The V end lost 6 bases, the J end lost 4 bases, and 12 bases lay between the germline ends. Germline V lookup: CDR1 KGHSH, CDR2 LQKENI. The DNA for the CDR3 is TGTGCCAGCTCCGCGACAGGAACCACTGAAGCTTTCTTT. Residues: CASSATGTTEAFF. Full variable domain (rest looked up from reference TRBV18 and TRBJ1-1): NAGVMQNPRHLVRRRGQEARLRCSPMKGHSHVYWYRQLPEEGLKFMVYLQKENIIDESGMPKERFSAEFPKEGPSILRIQQVVRGDSAAYFCASSATGTTEAFFGQGTRLTVV.

This clone has only a few counts. DNA of the CDR3: TGTGCCACCAGGCCTCAGGGAGGAGACACCTACAATGAGCAGTTCTTC. This gives the protein CATRPQGGDTYNEQFF. The genes are TRBV15 and TRBJ2-1, with D possibly being TRBD2 (6 bases). Germline V gene lookup returns CDR1 LNHNV and CDR2 YYDKDF (reference sequence). CDR3 size: 16 residues. Trimming shortened V by 6 bases and J by 2 bases, and 17 bases separated the two germline ends.

CDR3 sequence reads: CASSRRQGLYEQYF. For the CDR3, the DNA is TGTGCCAGTAGCCGCCGACAGGGCCTCTACGAGCAGTACTTC. This chain uses TRBV27 with TRBJ2-7, with TRBD1 identical over 7 bases. Germline V gene sequence: CDR1 MNHEY, CDR2 SMNVEV (reference sequence). The V segment lost 9 bases and the J segment 3 bases; nucleotides outside the gene matches: 11. The CDR3 length is 14 residues.

Worth noting for this clone: Relative to the germline gene, one junction end is altered; a read error may explain this. The rearrangement uses TRBV10-2 and TRBJ2-7; TRBD1 aligns across 8 bases. The CDR3 covers 15 residues. CDR1 is WSHSY and CDR2 is SAAADI in the germline V gene. The CDR3 coding sequence is TGCGCCAGCACCTCCGTCGGGACAGGCTCCCACGAGCAGTACTTC. It yields the protein CASTSVGTGSHEQYF.

This chain links TRBV20-1 with TRBJ1-1; tentatively, D is TRBD1 (5 bases). Germline V gives CDR1 DFQATT, CDR2 SNEGSKA (reference sequence). The CDR3 spans 11 residues. The CDR3 protein is CRGHGRTEAFF. The CDR3 DNA is TGCAGGGGGCACGGACGGACTGAAGCTTTCTTT.

The gene calls are TRBV5-1 and TRBJ2-1; a possible D gene is TRBD2 (5 bases). Germline V gene data show CDR1 as SGHRS and CDR2 as YFSETQ. The CDR3 covers 14 residues. V gave up 7 bases and J gave up 0 bases, with 11 bases separating them. In DNA form, the CDR3 reads TGCGCCAGCCCATCGGGGAGCTCCTACAATGAGCAGTTCTTC. Encoded protein: CASPSGSSYNEQFF.

This rearrangement joins TRBV30 to TRBJ2-3; 8 bases map to TRBD2. The CDR3 sequence is 16 residues long. After removal of 1 base from V and 14 bases from J, the junction contained 20 bases not matched to a gene. The germline gives CDR1 GTSNPN, CDR2 SVGIG (reference sequence). The CDR3 sequence is CAWSATPWAGGGLRYF. In DNA form, the CDR3 reads TGTGCCTGGAGTGCGACCCCGTGGGCGGGGGGCGGCCTGCGGTATTTT.

The chain employs TRBV28 and TRBJ2-3; 11 bases are a match to TRBD2. CDR1 and CDR2 from the germline V gene are MDHEN and SYDVKM. V shed 4 bases, J shed 2 bases, and the junction held 14 bases outside the gene matches. This CDR3 contains 19 residues. The CDR3 here is CASSSRILAGGVNTDTQYF. CDR3 DNA sequence: TGTGCCAGCAGTTCCCGTATTCTAGCGGGAGGTGTAAACACAGATACGCAGTATTTT.

The chain links TRBV6-4 to TRBJ2-1; no clear D gene. V was trimmed by 3 bases and J by 8 bases, leaving 11 bases between them. The CDR3 sequence is 13 residues long. Germline assignment: CDR1 MRHNA and CDR2 SNTAGT. The CDR3 loop reads CASSESVRHEQFF. The CDR3 DNA reads as TGTGCCAGCAGTGAAAGCGTTAGGCATGAGCAGTTCTTC.

The CDR3 DNA is TGTGCCAGCAGTTACGGTAGCGTCGGGAGCGGTTCACCCCTCCACTTT. This encodes CASSYGSVGSGSPLHF. This chain uses TRBV6-5 with TRBJ1-6; D is unresolved. CDR1 and CDR2 (germline): MNHEY, SVGAGI. Trimming cost V 2 bases and J 9 bases, with 17 bases left between them. The CDR3 covers 16 residues.

The J gene is TRBJ2-7, the V gene TRBV7-8; a possible D gene is TRBD2 (6 bases). V dropped 5 bases and J dropped 2 bases, with 22 bases sitting between them. CDR1 SGHVS and CDR2 FQNEAQ come from the germline V gene. The CDR3 is 17 residues long. In DNA form, the CDR3 reads TGTGCCAGCAGCCTCGGGACGGCCGGCGGGGCCACCTACGAGCAGTACTTC. Its protein product is CASSLGTAGGATYEQYF. Full variable domain (outside the CDR3, taken from reference TRBV7-8 and TRBJ2-7): GAGVSQSPRYKVAKRGQDVALRCDPISGHVSLFWYQQALGQGPEFLTYFQNEAQLDKSGLPSDRFFAERPEGSVSTLKIQRTQQEDSAVYLCASSLGTAGGATYEQYFGPGTRLTVT.

The chain has TRBV29-1 and TRBJ2-7; 9 nucleotides align to TRBD2. The CDR3 length is 16 residues. V was clipped by 6 bases and J by 6 bases; unmatched bases: 18. CDR1 and CDR2 from the germline V gene are SQVTM and ANQGSEA. CDR3: CSVMGLALIEDREQYF. The CDR3 DNA reads TGCAGCGTCATGGGACTAGCCTTAATCGAGGATCGCGAGCAGTACTTC.

The chain uses TRBV27 and TRBJ2-1; D not resolved. This CDR3 spans 16 amino acids. V was pared by 4 bases and J by 7 bases, with 20 bases between. The V gene's germline CDR1 is MNHEY and CDR2 SMNVEV (reference sequence). The CDR3 DNA follows: TGTGCCAGCAGTTCCAATGTATTCCAGGTGCCGAATGAGCAGTTCTTC. Amino acid sequence: CASSSNVFQVPNEQFF.

The genes are TRBV14 and TRBJ2-7; possible D gene TRBD2, 6 bases. V shed 6 bases and J shed 6 bases, with 12 bases lying between them. The CDR3 runs to 12 residues. CDR1 and CDR2 from the germline V gene are SGHDN and FVKESK. The CDR3, as DNA: TGTGCCAGCAGTCCGACTAGATTCGAGCAGTACTTC. It encodes CASSPTRFEQYF.

The V and J genes are TRBV29-1 and TRBJ2-4, with 11 bases identical to TRBD1. The CDR3 length is 13 residues. CDR1 and CDR2 (germline): SQVTM, ANQGSEA. Trimming took 6 bases from V and 8 from J; bases not matched to a gene: 6. DNA of the CDR3: TGCAGCGTGGGGACAGGGGGGCTGGACATTCAGTACTTC. It encodes CSVGTGGLDIQYF.

The genes are TRBV30 and TRBJ1-2, with D hard to call. CDR1 is GTSNPN and CDR2 is SVGIG in the germline V gene (reference sequence). The CDR3 is 12 residues long. V lost 8 bases and J 10 bases, leaving 20 bases between the germline ends. The CDR3 DNA follows: TGTGCCCATAGCGGCGGCAGTAAAGTCTACACCTTC. This translates into CAHSGGSKVYTF.

This sequence joins TRBV28 and TRBJ2-6; TRBD2 might be the D (5 bases). Trimming cost V 7 bases and J 1 base, with 11 bases left between them. Germline V gene lookup returns CDR1 MDHEN and CDR2 SYDVKM. This CDR3 is 15 amino acids long. For the CDR3, the DNA is TGTGCCAGCAATGCGGGCCTTTCTGGGGCCAACGTCCTGACTTTC. Protein sequence: CASNAGLSGANVLTF.